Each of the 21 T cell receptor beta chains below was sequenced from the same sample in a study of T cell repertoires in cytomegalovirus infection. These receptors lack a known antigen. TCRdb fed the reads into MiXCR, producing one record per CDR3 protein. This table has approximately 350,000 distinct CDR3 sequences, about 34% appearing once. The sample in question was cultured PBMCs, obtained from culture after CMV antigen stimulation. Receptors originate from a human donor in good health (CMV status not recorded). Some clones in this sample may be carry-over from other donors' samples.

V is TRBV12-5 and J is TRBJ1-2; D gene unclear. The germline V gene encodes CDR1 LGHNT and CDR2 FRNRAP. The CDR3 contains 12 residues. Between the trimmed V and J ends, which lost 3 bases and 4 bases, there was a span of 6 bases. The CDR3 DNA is TGTGCTAGTGGTTTAGGTAGCTATGGCTACACCTTC. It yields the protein CASGLGSYGYTF.

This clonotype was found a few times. CDR3 sequence reads: CASSSRTPPNYGYTF. As DNA, the CDR3 is TGTGCCAGCAGCTCCCGGACACCCCCTAACTATGGCTACACCTTC. The chain recombines TRBV7-9 with TRBJ1-2, with D possibly matching TRBD1 (5 bases). CDR1 is SEHNR, CDR2 FQNEAQ, per germline (reference sequence). The CDR3 is 15 residues long. Trimming left V 4 bases short and J 0 bases short, with 12 bases between.

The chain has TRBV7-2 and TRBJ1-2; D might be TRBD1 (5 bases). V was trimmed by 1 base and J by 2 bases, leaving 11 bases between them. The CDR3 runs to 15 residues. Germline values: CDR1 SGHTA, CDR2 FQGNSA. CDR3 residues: CASSLGPGENYGYTF. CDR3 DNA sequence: TGTGCCAGCAGCTTAGGGCCGGGGGAAAACTATGGCTACACCTTC.

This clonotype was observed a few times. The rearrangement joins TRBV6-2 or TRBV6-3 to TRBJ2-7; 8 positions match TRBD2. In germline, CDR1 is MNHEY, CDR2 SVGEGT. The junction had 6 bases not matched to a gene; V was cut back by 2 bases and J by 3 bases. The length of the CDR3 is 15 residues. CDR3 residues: CASSYPGGGHYEQYF. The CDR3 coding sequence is TGTGCCAGCAGTTACCCCGGGGGGGGTCACTACGAGCAGTACTTC.

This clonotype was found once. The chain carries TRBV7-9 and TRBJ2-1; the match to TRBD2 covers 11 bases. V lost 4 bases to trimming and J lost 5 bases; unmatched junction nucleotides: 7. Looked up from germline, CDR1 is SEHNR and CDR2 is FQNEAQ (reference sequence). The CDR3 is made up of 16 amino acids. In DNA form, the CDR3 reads TGTGCCAGCAGCTCGGTGACTAGCGGGACGAACAATGAGCAGTTCTTC. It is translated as CASSSVTSGTNNEQFF.

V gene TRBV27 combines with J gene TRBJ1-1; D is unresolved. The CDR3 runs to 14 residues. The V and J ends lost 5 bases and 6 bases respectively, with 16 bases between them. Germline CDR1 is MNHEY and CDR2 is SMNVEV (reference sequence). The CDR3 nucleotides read TGTGCCAGCAGTGTGGGAGGGCTGGGTGCTGAAGCTTTCTTT. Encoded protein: CASSVGGLGAEAFF.

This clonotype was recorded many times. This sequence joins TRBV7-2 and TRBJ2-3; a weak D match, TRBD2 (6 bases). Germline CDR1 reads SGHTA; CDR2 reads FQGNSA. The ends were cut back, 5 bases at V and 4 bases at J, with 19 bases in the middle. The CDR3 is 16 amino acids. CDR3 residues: CASSQGEVSFSDTQYF. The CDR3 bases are TGTGCCAGCAGCCAAGGGGAGGTTAGCTTTTCAGATACGCAGTATTTT.

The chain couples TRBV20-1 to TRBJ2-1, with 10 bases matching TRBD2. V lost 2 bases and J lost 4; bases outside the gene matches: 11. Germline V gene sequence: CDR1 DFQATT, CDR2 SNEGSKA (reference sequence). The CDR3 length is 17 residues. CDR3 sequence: CSARRDITSGVYNEQFF. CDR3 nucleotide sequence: TGCAGTGCTAGACGCGACATAACTAGCGGGGTTTACAATGAGCAGTTCTTC.

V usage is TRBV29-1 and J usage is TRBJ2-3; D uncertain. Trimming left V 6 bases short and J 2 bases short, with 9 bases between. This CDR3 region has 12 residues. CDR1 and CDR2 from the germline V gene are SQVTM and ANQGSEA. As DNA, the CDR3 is TGCAGCGTCCTACCGAACACAGATACGCAGTATTTT. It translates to CSVLPNTDTQYF.

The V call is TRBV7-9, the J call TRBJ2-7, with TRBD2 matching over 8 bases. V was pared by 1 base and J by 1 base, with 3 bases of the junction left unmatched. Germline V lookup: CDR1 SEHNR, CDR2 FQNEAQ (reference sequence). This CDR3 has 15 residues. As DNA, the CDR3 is TGTGCCAGCAGCTTAGAGGGCGGGAGGTCCTACGAGCAGTACTTC. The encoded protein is CASSLEGGRSYEQYF.

The CDR3 here is CASSAGGSRYGYTF. The CDR3 DNA reads TGTGCCAGCAGCGCAGGGGGCTCTCGCTATGGCTACACCTTC. The chain links TRBV2 to TRBJ1-2; 8 bases line up with TRBD1. The CDR3 runs 14 residues. Per the germline V gene, CDR1 is SNHLY and CDR2 is FYNNEI. The trim removed 6 bases at V and 4 bases at J, leaving 7 bases unmatched.

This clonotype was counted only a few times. CDR3 nucleotide sequence: TGTGCCAGCAGCGCGACAGGTAATCAGCCCCAGCATTTT. This gives the protein CASSATGNQPQHF. V usage is TRBV7-8 and J usage is TRBJ1-5; D is possibly TRBD1 (6 bases). The CDR3 sequence is 13 residues long. Germline V CDR1 and CDR2: SGHVS, FQNEAQ. V was clipped by 5 bases and J by 4 bases, with 9 bases between them.

CDR3 sequence reads: CATSPGTGYVPAKNIQYF. Here the CDR3 DNA reads TGTGCCACCAGCCCCGGGACAGGGTACGTTCCGGCCAAAAACATTCAGTACTTC. V gene TRBV15 combines with J gene TRBJ2-4, with TRBD1 identical over 9 bases. CDR1 and CDR2 (germline): LNHNV, YYDKDF (reference sequence). With V trimmed by 5 bases and J by 1 base, 12 bases remained unmatched. This CDR3 is 18 amino acids long.

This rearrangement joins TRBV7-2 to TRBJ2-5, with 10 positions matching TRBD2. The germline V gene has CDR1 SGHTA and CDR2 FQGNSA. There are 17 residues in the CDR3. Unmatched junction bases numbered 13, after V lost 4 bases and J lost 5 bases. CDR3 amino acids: CASSSKRLAGARETQYF. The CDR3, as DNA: TGTGCCAGCAGCTCCAAAAGACTAGCGGGCGCTAGGGAGACCCAGTACTTC.

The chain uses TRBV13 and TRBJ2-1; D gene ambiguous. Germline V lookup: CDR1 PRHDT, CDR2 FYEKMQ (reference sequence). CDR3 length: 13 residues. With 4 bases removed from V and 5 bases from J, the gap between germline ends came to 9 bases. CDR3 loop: CASSSQENNEQFF. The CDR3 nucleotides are TGTGCCAGCAGCTCCCAGGAGAACAATGAGCAGTTCTTC.

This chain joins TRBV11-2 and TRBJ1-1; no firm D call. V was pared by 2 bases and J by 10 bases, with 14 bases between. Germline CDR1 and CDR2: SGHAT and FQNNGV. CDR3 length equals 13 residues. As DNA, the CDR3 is TGTGCCAGCAGCTTAACTTCGGGGTACGGAGCTTTCTTT. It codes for CASSLTSGYGAFF.

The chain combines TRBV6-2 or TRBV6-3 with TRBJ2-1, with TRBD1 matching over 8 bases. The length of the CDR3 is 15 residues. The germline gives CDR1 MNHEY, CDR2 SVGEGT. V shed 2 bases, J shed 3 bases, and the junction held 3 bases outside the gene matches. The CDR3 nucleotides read TGTGCCAGCAGTTACCTGGACAGGGTCTACAATGAGCAGTTCTTC. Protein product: CASSYLDRVYNEQFF.

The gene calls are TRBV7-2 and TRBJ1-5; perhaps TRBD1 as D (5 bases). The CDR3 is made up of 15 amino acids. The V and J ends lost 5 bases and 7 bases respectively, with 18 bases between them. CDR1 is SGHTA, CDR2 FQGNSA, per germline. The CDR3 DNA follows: TGTGCCAGCAGCCCAGTAGCCTCAGGGAACCAGCCCCAGCATTTT. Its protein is CASSPVASGNQPQHF. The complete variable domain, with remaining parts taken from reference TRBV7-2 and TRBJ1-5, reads GAGVSQSPSNKVTEKGKDVELRCDPISGHTALYWYRQSLGQGLEFLIYFQGNSAPDKSGLPSDRFSAERTGGSVSTLTIQRTQQEDSAVYLCASSPVASGNQPQHFGDGTRLSIL.

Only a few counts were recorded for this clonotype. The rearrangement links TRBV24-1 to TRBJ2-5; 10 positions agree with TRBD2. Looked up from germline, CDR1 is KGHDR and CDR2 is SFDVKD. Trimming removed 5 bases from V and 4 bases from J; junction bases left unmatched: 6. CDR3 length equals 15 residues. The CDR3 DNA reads TGTGCCACCAGTGCGTCTAGCGGGAGTCTAGAGACCCAGTACTTC. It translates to CATSASSGSLETQYF.

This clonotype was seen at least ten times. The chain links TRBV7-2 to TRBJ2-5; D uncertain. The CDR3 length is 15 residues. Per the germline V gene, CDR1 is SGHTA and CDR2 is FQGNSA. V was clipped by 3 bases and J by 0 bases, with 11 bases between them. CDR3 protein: CASSFTLSHQETQYF. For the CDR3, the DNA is TGTGCCAGCAGCTTCACCCTCTCCCACCAAGAGACCCAGTACTTC.

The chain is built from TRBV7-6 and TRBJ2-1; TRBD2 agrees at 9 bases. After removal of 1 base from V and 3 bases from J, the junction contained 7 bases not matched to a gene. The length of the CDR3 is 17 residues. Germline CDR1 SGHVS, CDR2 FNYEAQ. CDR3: CASSLVGSGGVYNEQFF. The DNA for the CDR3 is TGTGCCAGCAGCTTAGTCGGTAGCGGGGGAGTCTACAATGAGCAGTTCTTC.